This T cell receptor beta chain was captured by sequencing in a study of blood T cell repertoires in COVID-19. V shed 4 bases, J shed 2 bases, and the junction held 4 bases outside the gene matches. The length of the CDR3 is 16 residues. The V gene's germline CDR1 is MGHDK and CDR2 SYGVNS. The repertoire was sequenced with immunoSEQ multiplex PCR; TCRdb's copy has only in-frame clones and lacks some. Of a few hundred thousand clones in the sample, around 90% were seen once. Input material: PBMCs or T cells enriched from blood (not recorded which). The chain recombines TRBV25-1 with TRBJ2-2; TRBD1 agrees at 10 bases. This TCR came from a woman aged 18-29 years who had recovered from COVID-19. DNA of the CDR3: TGTGCCAGCAGTGGTTGGACAGGGGGTAACACCGGGGAGCTGTTTTTT. This encodes CASSGWTGGNTGELFF.